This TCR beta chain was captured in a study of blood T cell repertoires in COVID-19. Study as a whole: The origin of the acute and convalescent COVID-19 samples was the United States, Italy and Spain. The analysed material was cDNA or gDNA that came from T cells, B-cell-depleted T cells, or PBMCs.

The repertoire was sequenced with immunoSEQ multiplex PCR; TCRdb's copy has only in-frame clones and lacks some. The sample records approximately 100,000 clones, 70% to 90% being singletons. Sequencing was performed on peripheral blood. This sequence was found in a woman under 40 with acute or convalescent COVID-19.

The CDR3 nucleotides read TGTGCCAGCAGCCAAGCTAGGACAGATACGCAGTATTTT. Protein: CASSQARTDTQYF. The gene calls are TRBV7-3 and TRBJ2-3, with unresolved D. V was cut by 5 bases and J by 3 bases, with 9 bases left in between. Germline loops: CDR1 SGHTA, CDR2 FQGTGA. CDR3 length: 13 amino acids.